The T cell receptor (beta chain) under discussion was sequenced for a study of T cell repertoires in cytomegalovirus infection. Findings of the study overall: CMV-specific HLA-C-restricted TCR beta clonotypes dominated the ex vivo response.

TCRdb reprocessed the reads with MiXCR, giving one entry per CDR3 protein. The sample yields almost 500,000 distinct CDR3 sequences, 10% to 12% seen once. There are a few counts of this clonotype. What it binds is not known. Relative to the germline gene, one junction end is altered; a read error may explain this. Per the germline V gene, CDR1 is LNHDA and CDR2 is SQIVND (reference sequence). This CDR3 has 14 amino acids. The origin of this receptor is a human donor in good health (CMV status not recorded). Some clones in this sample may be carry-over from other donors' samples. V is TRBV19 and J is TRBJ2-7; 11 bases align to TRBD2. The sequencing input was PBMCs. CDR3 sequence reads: CATSSGRAVYEQYF. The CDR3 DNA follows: TGTGCCACTAGTAGCGGGAGGGCCGTCTACGAGCAGTACTTC. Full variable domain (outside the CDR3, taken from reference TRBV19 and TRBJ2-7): DGGITQSPKYLFRKEGQNVTLSCEQNLNHDAMYWYRQDPGQGLRLIYYSQIVNDFQKGDIAEGYSVSREKKESFPLTVTSAQKNPTAFYLCATSSGRAVYEQYFGPGTRLTVT.